This T cell receptor (beta chain) comes out of a study of blood T cells in healthy people across ages (dated by TCRdb to about 2015). The study in broad terms: In model experiments, template switching captured about one uniquely barcoded TCR beta cDNA molecule for every two T cells. To avoid experimental bias, donors of different ages were randomly spread across the sequencing lanes. Four age groups were formed from the donors: young (average roughly 16 years), middle-aged (roughly 38), aged (roughly 58) and long-lived (approximately 80). For two donors (one aged 18 to 30 and one aged 80 or older), the study analyzed two additional independent replicas of 1 million unique cDNA reads from the same blood draw. The study measured age-related changes in TCR beta repertoire diversity using deep sequencing normalized with unique cDNA molecular identifiers.

Library preparation was by 5' RACE. The reads were generated on an Illumina HiSeq 2500. A second PCR of about 6 to 11 cycles was run with a J-beta primer mix and a sample-barcoded 5' primer. A unique molecular identifier was introduced onto each TCR beta cDNA molecule by a template-switch 5' adaptor carrying 12 random nucleotides. At least 3 million CDR3-containing paired-end reads were obtained from each sample. First-strand cDNA was synthesized from all RNA with the Mint cDNA synthesis kit, primed by a TRBC-specific oligonucleotide. All cDNA was treated with uracil-DNA glycosylase and then went through a first 18-cycle PCR with the universal primers M1SS and BC2_uni_R. Per the source publication's procedure: Normalization of each sample was performed by random selection of 1 million high-quality reads, each carrying a distinct molecular identifier. Instead of being binned into consensus sequences, reads that shared molecular identifiers were thrown out. MiTCR, set to a Q25 quality threshold and the strictest error-elimination algorithm, was used for CDR3 identification, clonotype clustering and error correction. A nonparametric unseen species model with Euler transformation was used to estimate a lower bound on total TCR beta diversity. Using fastp trimming at Q25 and MiXCR clonotype assembly, TCRdb reanalyzed the public sequencing data and kept in-frame beta chains. Every distinct CDR3 protein forms one entry, paired with its most common genes and DNA. Here the V and J calls rest on TCRdb's processing, not on the authors' analysis. Present in this sample are roughly 1,500,000 distinct CDR3 sequences, approximately 38% of which were seen just once. The biggest ten clones account for 7% to 9.5% of the sample.

The investigation overall reported the following: As age increased, observed TCR beta diversity per million T cells dropped in a roughly linear way, and a significant reduction was already evident by age roughly 36. Estimates of total diversity from one million sequenced T cells were regarded as lower bounds and underestimates. Observed TCR beta diversity correlated strongly with the percentage of naive T cells measured by flow cytometry. Conclusive comparison of naive and antigen-experienced compartments was prevented by the profiling of bulk unsorted PBMCs. Donor CMV infection status was unknown, potentially confounding age-related changes in expanded clonotypes. Compared with the aged group, more naive CD4+ T cells, fewer expanded clones and increased TCR diversity were shown by the long-lived group, suggesting age selection.

About this clonotype: Its antigen target is currently unknown. Qualities for individual bases were not recorded, and no much larger clone is one base off.

Donors were about 36 systemically healthy Caucasian individuals from Russia aged 6 to 90 years. Around 9.8 milliliters of peripheral blood were collected from each donor into EDTA-treated Vacutainer tubes. PBMCs were isolated by Ficoll-Paque density-gradient centrifugation, with at least 6 million obtained per sample. Trizol reagent was used to extract total RNA from PBMCs, with at least 6 micrograms per sample. The percentages of naive CD45RAhigh/CD27high T cells were determined by flow cytometry on a PBMC aliquot from every donor. The CDR3 has 14 amino acids, counting the end cysteine and phenylalanine. Solely the CDR3 DNA is kept, with 42 bases framed from the first base. Trimming leaves V shorter by 3 bases and J shorter by 1 base, with the junction holding 3 bases beyond the gene matches. CDR1 SGHRS and CDR2 YFSETQ were looked up in the germline V gene.

This chain is built from TRBV5-1 and TRBJ1-2; the central 7 bases match TRBD1. The sample consisted of blood. This receptor was obtained from a woman aged 18-29 years in good health. The CDR3 reads as follows: CASSSTGINYGYTF. At the DNA level, the sequence is TGCGCCAGCAGCTCGACAGGGATTAACTATGGCTACACCTTC.